Following are 30 T cell receptor beta chains from one sample sequenced in a study of Ad26.COV2.S vaccination and SARS-CoV-2 variants. The treatment is: over 15 received Ad26.COV2.S at low or high dose, single or two shots; several received placebo; per-sample allocation not given. Sampling was performed 63 days after the first vaccine or placebo injection. Here immunoSEQ multiplex PCR was the method, and the copy in TCRdb shows in-frame clones only, minus some. This table holds approximately 480,000 clones, approximately 88% found once. The sample in question was peripheral blood, obtained in a trial of Ad26.COV2.S vaccine versus placebo. The receptors stem from a person aged 18-65 years who received the Ad26.COV2.S COVID-19 vaccine or a placebo.

The CDR3 bases are TGTGCCAGCAGCCGGGGGGGGAATGGTGAAAAACTGTTTTTT. As protein: CASSRGGNGEKLFF. The rearrangement links TRBV3-1 (or the pseudogene TRBV3-2) to TRBJ1-4, with D perhaps matching TRBD1 (5 bases). Germline assignment: CDR1 LGHDT and CDR2 YNNKEL (reference sequence). Trimming took off 4 bases at V and 7 bases at J, with 13 bases between the two ends. The CDR3 length is 14 residues.

The CDR3 sequence: CASSLGGGNEAFF. The CDR3 DNA reads TGTGCCAGCAGCTTAGGAGGGGGCAATGAAGCTTTCTTT. The chain couples TRBV7-9 to TRBJ1-1; 7 positions agree with TRBD1. Germline CDR1 SEHNR, CDR2 FQNEAQ (reference sequence). The CDR3 is 13 residues long. The V and J ends lost 1 base and 7 bases, in that order; junction bases with no gene match: 3.

This chain links TRBV5-8 with TRBJ2-7; 11 positions agree with TRBD2. Germline assignment: CDR1 SGHTS and CDR2 YDEGEE. V was clipped by 0 bases and J by 3 bases; unmatched bases: 2. The CDR3 is 15 residues long. The CDR3 region is CASSLDLAGGYEQYF. CDR3 in DNA: TGTGCCAGCAGCTTGGACCTAGCGGGAGGCTACGAGCAGTACTTC.

This chain uses TRBV24-1 with TRBJ2-3; possible D gene TRBD1, 6 bases. The CDR3 sequence is 19 residues long. Looked up from germline, CDR1 is KGHDR and CDR2 is SFDVKD. Trimming cost V 3 bases and J 2 bases, with 23 bases left between them. DNA for the CDR3: TGTGCCACCAGTGATCCTAGGACCAAGGGGGACGGGTACACAGATACGCAGTATTTT. This gives the protein CATSDPRTKGDGYTDTQYF.

A word on this clone: An end of the junction does not agree with germline; a read error may underlie this. Other DNA sequences in this sample translate to the same CDR3. This sequence joins TRBV6-2 or TRBV6-3 and TRBJ2-7; tentative D call: TRBD1 (5 bases). Germline CDR1 MNHEY, CDR2 SVGEGT. The CDR3 contains 13 residues. The DNA of the CDR3 is TGCGCCAGCAGTCCGACAGTGACCTACGAGCAGTACTTC. It specifies CASSPTVTYEQYF.

CDR3 bases: TGTGCCAGCAGTGAACCGGACAGGGACACCGGGGAGCTGTTTTTT. Translated, it gives CASSEPDRDTGELFF. The V gene is TRBV28, the J gene TRBJ2-2; TRBD1 matches 8 bases. V lost 5 bases to trimming and J lost 3 bases; unmatched junction nucleotides: 5. The CDR3 has 15 residues. Germline V gene lookup returns CDR1 MDHEN and CDR2 SYDVKM.

On this clone: A single base separates this from a much larger clone, so it may be a read error. J is TRBJ2-1 and V is TRBV7-8, with TRBD2 matching over 7 bases. The CDR3 has 15 amino acids. The trim removed 4 bases at V and 0 bases at J, leaving 3 bases unmatched. The germline CDR1 and CDR2 sequences are SGHVS and FQNEAQ. CDR3 in amino acids: CASSSGGSSYNEQFF. The CDR3, as DNA: TGTGCCAGCAGCTCCGGGGGGAGCTCCTACAATGAGCAGTTCTTC.

Only a few counts were recorded for this clone. This chain uses TRBV28 with TRBJ1-5; D call uncertain. The CDR3 extends over 16 amino acids. V was trimmed by 2 bases and J by 4 bases, leaving 15 bases between them. Germline loops: CDR1 MDHEN, CDR2 SYDVKM. The CDR3 protein is CASSLEGSTRNQPQHF. The CDR3 nucleotides read TGTGCCAGCAGTTTAGAGGGCTCAACTAGGAATCAGCCCCAGCATTTT.

For the CDR3, the DNA is TGTGCCAGCAGAGTAGGGCGGGGAAGCACAGATACGCAGTATTTT. This translates into CASRVGRGSTDTQYF. The chain carries TRBV7-2 and TRBJ2-3; D is possibly TRBD2 (6 bases). The CDR3 covers 15 residues. Per germline, CDR1 SGHTA and CDR2 FQGNSA. Deletions cut 6 bases from V and 0 bases from J, with 13 bases between.

The chain has TRBV7-2 and TRBJ1-4; 11 nucleotides line up with TRBD1. Per the germline V gene, CDR1 is SGHTA and CDR2 is FQGNSA. The CDR3 totals 18 residues. V gave up 5 bases and J gave up 3 bases; unmatched junction bases: 11. CDR3: CASSGDRGSRVANEKLFF. The CDR3 bases are TGTGCCAGCAGCGGGGACAGGGGGAGTAGGGTAGCTAATGAAAAACTGTTTTTT. The whole variable domain, remainder taken from reference TRBV7-2 and TRBJ1-4, is GAGVSQSPSNKVTEKGKDVELRCDPISGHTALYWYRQSLGQGLEFLIYFQGNSAPDKSGLPSDRFSAERTGGSVSTLTIQRTQQEDSAVYLCASSGDRGSRVANEKLFFGSGTQLSVL.

V is TRBV13 and J is TRBJ1-3; TRBD1 aligns across 7 bases. Germline-derived CDR1 and CDR2 are PRHDT and FYEKMQ (reference sequence). J lost 3 bases, V lost 5 bases, and 7 bases had no gene match. The CDR3 runs 15 residues. CDR3: CASSDKTGLGNTIYF. In DNA, the CDR3 is TGTGCCAGCAGCGATAAGACAGGGCTTGGAAACACCATATATTTT.

The rearrangement joins TRBV5-1 to TRBJ1-1, with D unclear. V gave up 1 base and J gave up 0 bases, with 10 bases separating them. The germline V gene has CDR1 SGHRS and CDR2 YFSETQ. The CDR3 totals 15 residues. CDR3 sequence: CASSLNGVMNTEAFF. CDR3 bases: TGCGCCAGCAGCTTGAACGGGGTCATGAACACTGAAGCTTTCTTT. The whole variable domain, filled in from reference TRBV5-1 and TRBJ1-1, reads KAGVTQTPRYLIKTRGQQVTLSCSPISGHRSVSWYQQTPGQGLQFLFEYFSETQRNKGNFPGRFSGRQFSNSRSEMNVSTLELGDSALYLCASSLNGVMNTEAFFGQGTRLTVV.

As DNA, the CDR3 is TGCAGCGCCCGGGGGTGGGACACTGAAGCTTTCTTT. This sequence encodes CSARGWDTEAFF. The chain has TRBV29-1 and TRBJ1-1; D is perhaps TRBD1 (5 bases). The V gene lost 7 bases and the J gene lost 3 bases, with 12 bases spanning the gap. Germline V lookup: CDR1 SQVTM, CDR2 ANQGSEA. The CDR3 has 12 amino acids.

This clone came up once. The sample contains more than one DNA sequence encoding this CDR3. The rearrangement joins TRBV20-1 to TRBJ2-7, with D perhaps TRBD2 (5 bases). V dropped 5 bases and J dropped 4 bases, with 9 bases sitting between them. CDR3 length: 11 amino acids. The germline CDR1 and CDR2 sequences are DFQATT and SNEGSKA (reference sequence). CDR3 loop: CSALTNYEQYF. The CDR3 coding sequence is TGCAGTGCTCTGACTAATTACGAGCAGTACTTC.

In the case of this clone: Distinct nucleotide sequences in the sample also encode this CDR3. The chain is built from TRBV29-1 and TRBJ2-1; 7 bases line up with TRBD2. Unmatched junction bases numbered 3, after V lost 3 bases and J lost 7 bases. This CDR3 region has 12 residues. The germline CDR1 and CDR2 sequences are SQVTM and ANQGSEA. The CDR3 is CSVDSGRNEQFF. CDR3 DNA: TGCAGCGTTGATTCCGGGAGGAATGAGCAGTTCTTC.

The genes are TRBV27 and TRBJ1-1; tentative D call: TRBD1 (5 bases). V was pared by 6 bases and J by 0 bases, with 11 bases between. The length of the CDR3 is 14 residues. Germline CDR1 and CDR2: MNHEY and SMNVEV (reference sequence). CDR3 sequence reads: CASRRAGMNTEAFF. CDR3 nucleotide sequence: TGTGCCAGCAGAAGGGCAGGGATGAACACTGAAGCTTTCTTT.

This clone was counted only a few times. This chain links TRBV20-1 with TRBJ1-2; D perhaps matches TRBD1 (5 bases). Germline loops: CDR1 DFQATT, CDR2 SNEGSKA (reference sequence). CDR3 length: 13 amino acids. V was clipped by 3 bases and J by 7 bases, with 15 bases between them. This CDR3 is CSASGPRGGGYTF. CDR3 sequence (DNA): TGCAGTGCTAGTGGGCCCCGCGGGGGTGGCTACACCTTC.

The rearrangement links TRBV19 to TRBJ2-5; D perhaps matches TRBD2 (5 bases). CDR3 length: 17 residues. Germline V CDR1 and CDR2: LNHDA, SQIVND (reference sequence). V was trimmed by 5 bases and J by 0 bases, leaving 19 bases between them. As DNA, the CDR3 is TGTGCCAGTAGTGGTTTCGTTGCGGGCCTTAACCAAGAGACCCAGTACTTC. Protein: CASSGFVAGLNQETQYF. Filled out from reference TRBV19 and TRBJ2-5, the complete variable domain reads DGGITQSPKYLFRKEGQNVTLSCEQNLNHDAMYWYRQDPGQGLRLIYYSQIVNDFQKGDIAEGYSVSREKKESFPLTVTSAQKNPTAFYLCASSGFVAGLNQETQYFGPGTRLLVL.

This chain connects TRBV2 to TRBJ1-5, with no clear D. Per the germline V gene, CDR1 is SNHLY and CDR2 is FYNNEI. V lost 6 bases and J lost 4, with 10 bases in between. The CDR3 is 13 amino acids. The CDR3, as DNA: TGTGCCAGCAGGAGGGAGGATAATCAGCCCCAGCATTTT. This codes for CASRREDNQPQHF.

As regards this clone: At the DNA level, this CDR3 is encoded by other sequences in the same sample as well. V usage is TRBV30 and J usage is TRBJ2-7, with D possibly called TRBD1 or TRBD2 (5 bases each). V was shortened by 4 bases and J by 0 bases, with 10 bases between the two germline ends. The length of the CDR3 is 13 residues. Per the germline V gene, CDR1 is GTSNPN and CDR2 is SVGIG (reference sequence). The CDR3 here is CAWTDGASYEQYF. The CDR3 DNA reads TGTGCCTGGACGGACGGGGCCTCCTACGAGCAGTACTTC.

The chain couples TRBV28 to TRBJ1-2; 11 bases are a match to TRBD1. The CDR3 consists of 15 residues. Per germline, CDR1 MDHEN and CDR2 SYDVKM. V was clipped by 5 bases and J by 5 bases; unmatched bases: 7. The DNA for the CDR3 is TGTGCCAGCAGTCCCCCGGGGACAGGGGGTTATGGCTACACCTTC. It encodes CASSPPGTGGYGYTF.

Of note for this clone: In the same sample, other DNA sequences code for this CDR3. This chain uses TRBV20-1 with TRBJ1-5; D not certain. Germline-derived CDR1 and CDR2 are DFQATT and SNEGSKA (reference sequence). This CDR3 comprises 13 residues. V lost 3 bases to trimming and J lost 0 bases, with 6 bases between them. The CDR3 sequence is CSASAGSNQPQHF. CDR3 nucleotides: TGCAGTGCTAGTGCCGGTAGCAATCAGCCCCAGCATTTT.

This clone was detected only once. The chain has TRBV7-2 and TRBJ1-5; D may be TRBD1 (6 bases). The germline V gene encodes CDR1 SGHTA and CDR2 FQGNSA. The V gene lost 2 bases and the J gene lost 4 bases, with 18 bases spanning the gap. The length of the CDR3 is 17 residues. The CDR3 region has the DNA TGTGCCAGCAGCTTATTAAGCGGGGGGGGCCTTAATCAGCCCCAGCATTTT. Translated: CASSLLSGGGLNQPQHF.

The chain links TRBV6-5 to TRBJ2-7; the match to TRBD1 covers 9 bases. CDR3 length: 13 residues. The germline V gene encodes CDR1 MNHEY and CDR2 SVGAGI. V dropped 8 bases and J dropped 6; count of bases not matched to a gene: 8. Here the CDR3 DNA reads TGTGCCAGCCGGCCGGGACAGGGTGCCGAGCAGTACTTC. The encoded protein is CASRPGQGAEQYF.

The chain recombines TRBV28 with TRBJ1-5, with D possibly TRBD1 on 5 matching bases. Germline V gene sequence: CDR1 MDHEN, CDR2 SYDVKM. V was shortened by 6 bases and J by 1 base, with 16 bases between the two germline ends. The CDR3 sequence is 16 residues long. The CDR3 is CASRISGRLSNQPQHF. The DNA of the CDR3 is TGTGCCAGCAGGATATCAGGGAGGTTGAGCAATCAGCCCCAGCATTTT. Together with reference TRBV28 and TRBJ1-5, the CDR3 gives the full variable domain: DVKVTQSSRYLVKRTGEKVFLECVQDMDHENMFWYRQDPGLGLRLIYFSYDVKMKEKGDIPEGYSVSREKKERFSLILESASTNQTSMYLCASRISGRLSNQPQHFGDGTRLSIL.

The genes are TRBV29-1 and TRBJ1-2; D gene unclear. V lost 3 bases, J lost 8 bases, and 10 bases lay in between. This CDR3 region has 11 residues. From germline, CDR1 is SQVTM and CDR2 ANQGSEA. This CDR3 is CSVDVGNGYTF. CDR3 nucleotides: TGCAGCGTTGATGTTGGGAACGGCTACACCTTC.

The rearrangement links TRBV11-2 to TRBJ2-7; perhaps TRBD2 as D (6 bases). V lost 0 bases to trimming and J lost 0 bases, with 9 bases between them. Germline lookup yields CDR1 SGHAT and CDR2 FQNNGV. This CDR3 spans 15 amino acids. The CDR3, as DNA: TGTGCCAGCAGCTTAGACGGGGGATCCTCCTACGAGCAGTACTTC. Protein sequence: CASSLDGGSSYEQYF.

J is TRBJ2-7 and V is TRBV20-1; D uncertain. V was clipped by 3 bases and J by 4 bases, with 19 bases between them. CDR1 and CDR2 from the germline V gene are DFQATT and SNEGSKA (reference sequence). The CDR3 length is 15 residues. CDR3: CSASSASRQNYEQYF. The CDR3 region has the DNA TGCAGTGCTAGTTCAGCGTCGCGTCAAAATTACGAGCAGTACTTC.

On this clone itself: Other DNA variants within this sample encode the same CDR3. The V and J genes are TRBV28 and TRBJ2-7; D remains ambiguous. Deletions cut 6 bases from V and 4 bases from J, with 7 bases between. This CDR3 contains 11 residues. CDR1 is MDHEN, CDR2 SYDVKM, per germline. The CDR3 region is CASSRRYEQYF. The CDR3 bases are TGTGCCAGCAGCCGGCGGTACGAGCAGTACTTC.

The chain recombines TRBV4-3 with TRBJ1-2, with 7 bases fitting TRBD1. This CDR3 is 13 amino acids long. V shed 3 bases, J shed 7 bases, and the junction held 5 bases outside the gene matches. Germline-derived CDR1 and CDR2 are LGHNA and YSLEER. The CDR3 is CASSHQGEGGYTF. CDR3 in DNA: TGCGCCAGCAGCCATCAGGGGGAAGGTGGCTACACCTTC.